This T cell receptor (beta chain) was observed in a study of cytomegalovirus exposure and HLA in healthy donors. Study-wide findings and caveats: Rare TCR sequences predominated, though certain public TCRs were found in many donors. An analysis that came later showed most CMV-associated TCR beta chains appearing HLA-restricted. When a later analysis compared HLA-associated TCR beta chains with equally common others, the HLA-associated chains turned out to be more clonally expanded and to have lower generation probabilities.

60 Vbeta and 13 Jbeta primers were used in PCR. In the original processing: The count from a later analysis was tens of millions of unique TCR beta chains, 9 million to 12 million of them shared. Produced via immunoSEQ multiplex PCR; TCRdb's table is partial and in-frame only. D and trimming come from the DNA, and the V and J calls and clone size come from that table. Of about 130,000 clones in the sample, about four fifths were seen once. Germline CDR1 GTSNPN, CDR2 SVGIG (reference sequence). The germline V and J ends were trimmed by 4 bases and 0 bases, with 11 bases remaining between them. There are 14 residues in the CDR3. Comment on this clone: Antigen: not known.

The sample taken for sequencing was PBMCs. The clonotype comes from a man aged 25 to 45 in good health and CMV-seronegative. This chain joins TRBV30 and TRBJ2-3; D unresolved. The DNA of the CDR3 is TGTGCCTGGACTAGTGGTACTAGCACAGATACGCAGTATTTT. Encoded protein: CAWTSGTSTDTQYF.